Listed here is a single T cell receptor beta chain. Its specificity is unknown. These data are taken from a study of CD8 T cells in Susac syndrome. The overall study: Sequencing included Susac syndrome patients, about 6 of them with active disease and roughly eight in remission. Study conclusions and caveats: CD8+ clonal expansion in Susac peaked in TEMRA cells and active patients.

Reverse transcription of roughly 0.5 to 1 ug RNA was performed with random hexamers. Each CDR3 protein is one row after TCRdb ran MiXCR on the immunoSEQ multiplex PCR reads. The sample holds approximately 80,000 distinct CDR3 sequences, approximately 93% seen once. Recently defined diagnostic criteria classed the Susac syndrome patients as definite or probable. With 0 bases removed from V and 3 bases from J, the gap between germline ends came to 9 bases. Looked up from germline, CDR1 is PRHDT and CDR2 is FYEKMQ (reference sequence). The CDR3 has 14 amino acids. This TCR was recovered from a human donor with Susac syndrome. Sequenced input: CD8+ T cells from PBMCs. The rearrangement links TRBV13 to TRBJ2-7; maybe TRBD1 (5 bases). The CDR3 bases are TGTGCCAGCAGCTTAGGCGCAGGGTTCTACGAGCAGTACTTC. Protein: CASSLGAGFYEQYF.